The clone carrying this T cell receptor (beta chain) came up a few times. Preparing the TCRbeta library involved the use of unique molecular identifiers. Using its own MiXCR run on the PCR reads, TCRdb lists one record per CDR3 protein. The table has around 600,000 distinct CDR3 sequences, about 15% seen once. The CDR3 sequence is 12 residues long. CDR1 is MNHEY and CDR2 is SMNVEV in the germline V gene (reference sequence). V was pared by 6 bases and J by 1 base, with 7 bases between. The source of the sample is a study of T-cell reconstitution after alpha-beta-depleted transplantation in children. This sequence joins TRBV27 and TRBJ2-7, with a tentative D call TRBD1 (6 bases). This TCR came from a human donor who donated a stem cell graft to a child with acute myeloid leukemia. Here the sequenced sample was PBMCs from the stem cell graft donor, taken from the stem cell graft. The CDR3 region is CASRGTSYEQYF. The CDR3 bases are TGTGCCAGCAGAGGGACATCCTACGAGCAGTACTTC.